The clone carrying this TCR beta chain was found many times. The antigen remains undetermined. CDR3 length: 14 residues. Trimming removed 3 bases at V and 11 bases at J, with 20 bases between. The sample is drawn from a study of CD8+CD57+ T cells in acquired aplastic anemia. Overall study: Average DNA yield from sorted CD4+ and CD8+ cells was about 3.2 ug. CD4+ cells from healthy donors averaged about 10.8 million reads.

Genomic DNA served as template for TCR beta VDJ and CDR3 profiling. TCRdb reprocessed the reads via MiXCR and lists one record per CDR3 protein. The sample includes 200,000 to 250,000 distinct CDR3 sequences, 34% seen only once; the top ten take around 1.1%. Study results and caveats: Roughly 31 CD8+ CDR3 sequences were shared between patients and controls.

The source of this sequence is a human donor in good health, serving as a control. This chain connects TRBV12-3 or TRBV12-4 to TRBJ2-7; tentatively, D is TRBD1 (6 bases). Sequencing was done on a sample of sorted CD4+, CD8+, or CD8+CD57+ T cells (not recorded which) from PBMCs. The CDR3 region has the DNA TGTGCCAGCAGTTTTTTCGCACAGGGCCGGCGTAAGTACTTC. This translates into CASSFFAQGRRKYF.